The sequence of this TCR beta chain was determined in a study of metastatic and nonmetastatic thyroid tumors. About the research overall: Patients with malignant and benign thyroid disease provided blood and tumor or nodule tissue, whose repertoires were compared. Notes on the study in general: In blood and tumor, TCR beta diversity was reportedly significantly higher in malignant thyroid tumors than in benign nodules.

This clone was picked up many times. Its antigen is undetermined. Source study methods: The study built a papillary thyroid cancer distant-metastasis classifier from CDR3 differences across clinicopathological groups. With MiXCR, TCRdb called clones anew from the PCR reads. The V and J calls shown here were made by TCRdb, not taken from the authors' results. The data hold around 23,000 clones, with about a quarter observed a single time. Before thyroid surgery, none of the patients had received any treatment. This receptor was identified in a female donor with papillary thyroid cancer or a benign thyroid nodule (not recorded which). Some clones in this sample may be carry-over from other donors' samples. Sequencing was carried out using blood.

The CDR3 protein is CASSLAIQETQYF. CDR3 nucleotide sequence: TGTGCCAGCAGCTTAGCCATCCAAGAGACCCAGTACTTC. V gene TRBV7-2 combines with J gene TRBJ2-5; no clear D. CDR3 length equals 13 residues. The germline CDR1 and CDR2 sequences are SGHTA and FQGNSA. Trimming took off 0 bases at V and 1 base at J, with 3 bases between the two ends.